The T cell receptor beta chain described here comes from a study of blood T cell repertoires in COVID-19. Original analysis: How many nucleated cells were present was estimated from reference gene primer amplification. Some clones are missing from TCRdb's copy, which holds only in-frame ones; the method was immunoSEQ multiplex PCR. V and J calls and clone size are those listed in that table; D and trimming were worked out from the DNA. The table shows about 83,000 clones, with around 90% occurring only once. Germline V CDR1 and CDR2: LNHDA, SQIVND (reference sequence). The V gene lost 9 bases and the J gene lost 2 bases, with 21 bases spanning the gap. CDR3 length: 16 amino acids.

This receptor was obtained from a woman older than 75 with active or convalescent COVID-19. The sequenced sample consisted of peripheral blood. V and J are TRBV19 and TRBJ2-3; weak D call: TRBD1 (6 bases). CDR3 in amino acids: CASSSRRRGDTDTQYF. In nucleotides, the CDR3 is TGTGCCAGCTCATCCCGGCGCAGGGGAGACACAGATACGCAGTATTTT.